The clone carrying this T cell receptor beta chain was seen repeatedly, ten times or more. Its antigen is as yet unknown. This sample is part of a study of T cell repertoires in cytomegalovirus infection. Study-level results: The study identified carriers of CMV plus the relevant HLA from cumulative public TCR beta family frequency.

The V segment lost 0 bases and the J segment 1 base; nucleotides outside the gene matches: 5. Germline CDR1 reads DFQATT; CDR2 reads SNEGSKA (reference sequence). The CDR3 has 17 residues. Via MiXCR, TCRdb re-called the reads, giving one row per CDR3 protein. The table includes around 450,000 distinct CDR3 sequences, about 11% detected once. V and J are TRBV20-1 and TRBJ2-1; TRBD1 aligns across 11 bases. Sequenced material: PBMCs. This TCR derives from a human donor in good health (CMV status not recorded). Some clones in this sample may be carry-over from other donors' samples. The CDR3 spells CSARDFRDRGSYNEQFF. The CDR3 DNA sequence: TGCAGTGCTAGAGATTTCCGGGACAGGGGGTCCTACAATGAGCAGTTCTTC.